These 16 T cell receptor beta chains came from one sample sequenced in a study of blood T cell repertoires in COVID-19. Data came from immunoSEQ multiplex PCR; TCRdb stores just in-frame clones and leaves some out. The table has about 210,000 clones, approximately 84% seen once. Sequencing was done on a sample of peripheral blood. The receptors were sampled from a woman between 45 and 65 years old with active or convalescent COVID-19.

The gene calls are TRBV6-7 and TRBJ1-5, with 8 bases identical to TRBD1. TRBV6-7 is placed among ORFs of uncertain function. The CDR3 spans 16 residues. V shed 8 bases, J shed 7 bases, and the junction held 16 bases outside the gene matches. The DNA for the CDR3 is TGTGCCAGCGCATCTCACGGGACAGGTCCGAACCAGCCCCAGCATTTT. Protein: CASASHGTGPNQPQHF.

This chain connects TRBV5-5 to TRBJ1-1; 9 bases agree with TRBD1. CDR3 length: 14 residues. Losses at the gene ends were 4 bases for V and 4 bases for J; bases not matched to a gene: 5. Germline V gives CDR1 SGHKS, CDR2 YYEKEE (reference sequence). Here the CDR3 DNA reads TGTGCCAGCAGCCCATGGACAGGGGCCACTGAAGCTTTCTTT. Encoded protein: CASSPWTGATEAFF. Using reference TRBV5-5 and TRBJ1-1 for the parts outside the CDR3, the full variable domain is DAGVTQSPTHLIKTRGQQVTLRCSPISGHKSVSWYQQVLGQGPQFIFQYYEKEERGRGNFPDRFSARQFPNYSSELNVNALLLGDSALYLCASSPWTGATEAFFGQGTRLTVV.

V is TRBV19 and J is TRBJ2-3, with TRBD2 matching over 12 bases. Trimming removed 4 bases from V and 0 bases from J; junction bases left unmatched: 2. Germline CDR1 reads LNHDA; CDR2 reads SQIVND (reference sequence). The CDR3 runs to 16 residues. The CDR3 DNA sequence: TGTGCCAGTAGTACCGGGACTAGCGGGAGCACAGATACGCAGTATTTT. Translating it yields CASSTGTSGSTDTQYF.

V gene TRBV7-9 combines with J gene TRBJ1-4; TRBD1 aligns across 7 bases. J gave up 3 bases and V 5 bases, and 3 bases lay outside the gene matches. The CDR3 is 14 residues long. CDR1 and CDR2 from the germline V gene are SEHNR and FQNEAQ (reference sequence). The CDR3 reads CASSQGQPNEKLFF. The CDR3, as DNA: TGTGCCAGCAGCCAGGGACAGCCTAATGAAAAACTGTTTTTT.

This chain joins TRBV5-1 and TRBJ2-2, with 8 bases aligning to TRBD1. Germline CDR1 and CDR2: SGHRS and YFSETQ. With V trimmed by 5 bases and J by 1 base, 13 bases remained unmatched. The CDR3 has 18 amino acids. CDR3 nucleotide sequence: TGCGCCAGCAGAGAGGCAGGGGGCTATATTAAGAACACCGGGGAGCTGTTTTTT. The encoded protein is CASREAGGYIKNTGELFF. Using reference TRBV5-1 and TRBJ2-2 for the parts outside the CDR3, the full variable domain is KAGVTQTPRYLIKTRGQQVTLSCSPISGHRSVSWYQQTPGQGLQFLFEYFSETQRNKGNFPGRFSGRQFSNSRSEMNVSTLELGDSALYLCASREAGGYIKNTGELFFGEGSRLTVL.

This clone was seen more than once but under ten times. This rearrangement joins TRBV5-1 to TRBJ1-3, with no clear D. V dropped 7 bases and J dropped 8 bases, with 16 bases sitting between them. Germline values: CDR1 SGHRS, CDR2 YFSETQ. The length of the CDR3 is 13 residues. The CDR3 coding sequence is TGCGCCAGCGCCCGAGAGAGGGAGGACACCATATATTTT. Translating it yields CASAREREDTIYF.

The chain is built from TRBV4-1 and TRBJ2-2; 8 bases fit TRBD2. Germline lookup yields CDR1 MGHRA and CDR2 YSYEKL. V shed 0 bases and J 2 bases; nucleotides not matched to a gene: 8. CDR3 length: 18 amino acids. The CDR3 DNA follows: TGCGCCAGCAGCCAAGAACCTACGGGAGGGCCTAACACCGGGGAGCTGTTTTTT. Its protein product is CASSQEPTGGPNTGELFF.

The V gene is TRBV6-6, the J gene TRBJ1-1, with TRBD1 matching over 7 bases. The CDR3 length is 15 residues. The ends lost 4 bases at V and 3 bases at J; junction bases unmatched: 8. From germline, CDR1 is MNHNY and CDR2 SVGAGI (reference sequence). CDR3: CASSSGGLGDTEAFF. CDR3 bases: TGTGCCAGCAGTTCAGGGGGGCTAGGGGACACTGAAGCTTTCTTT.

This clone was seen more than once but under ten times. The CDR3 region is CAWSSDSFYEQYF. Here the CDR3 DNA reads TGTGCCTGGAGTTCCGACAGTTTCTACGAGCAGTACTTC. The chain links TRBV30 to TRBJ2-7; D is perhaps TRBD1 (5 bases). CDR1 GTSNPN and CDR2 SVGIG come from the germline V gene (reference sequence). This CDR3 region has 13 residues. Trimming pared 2 bases from V and 3 bases from J, leaving 11 bases between.

The V and J genes are TRBV2 and TRBJ1-2, with TRBD1 identical over 9 bases. CDR3 length equals 14 residues. The trim removed 7 bases at V and 8 bases at J, leaving 11 bases unmatched. In germline, CDR1 is SNHLY, CDR2 FYNNEI. As DNA, the CDR3 is TGTGCCAGCACCACAGGACAGGGGTGGGAAGGCTACACCTTC. It codes for CASTTGQGWEGYTF.

CDR3 residues: CASIWGSNSPLHF. The DNA of the CDR3 is TGTGCCAGCATCTGGGGCAGTAATTCACCCCTCCACTTT. This chain links TRBV11-2 with TRBJ1-6; TRBD1 might be the D (5 bases). The CDR3 is made up of 13 amino acids. V gave up 7 bases and J gave up 6 bases, with 10 bases separating them. Germline-derived CDR1 and CDR2 are SGHAT and FQNNGV.

This clone was counted a single time. This chain joins TRBV24-1 and TRBJ2-6; TRBD2 might be the D (6 bases). V was clipped by 3 bases and J by 0 bases, with 8 bases between them. The CDR3 contains 16 residues. Germline CDR1 reads KGHDR; CDR2 reads SFDVKD. The chain's CDR3 is CATSDVGSSGANVLTF. CDR3 DNA: TGTGCCACCAGTGATGTCGGGAGCTCTGGGGCCAACGTCCTGACTTTC.

This chain uses TRBV11-3 with TRBJ2-7; 10 nucleotides align to TRBD2. The trim removed 2 bases at V and 5 bases at J, leaving 6 bases unmatched. CDR1 and CDR2 (germline): SGHNT, YENEEA. The length of the CDR3 is 15 residues. CDR3: CASSLRLSGRNEQYF. The DNA for the CDR3 is TGTGCCAGCAGCTTACGGCTTAGCGGGAGGAACGAGCAGTACTTC.

The chain has TRBV28 and TRBJ2-2, with 9 bases identical to TRBD1. The V gene end was trimmed by 3 bases and the J gene end by 5 bases; junction bases not matched to a gene: 13. This CDR3 spans 18 amino acids. Germline CDR1 reads MDHEN; CDR2 reads SYDVKM. The DNA of the CDR3 is TGTGCCAGCAGTTTTGTAAGGACAGGGGCCTCCGGGACCGGGGAGCTGTTTTTT. This sequence encodes CASSFVRTGASGTGELFF.

The chain joins TRBV28 to TRBJ1-4; TRBD1 is a possible D gene (6 bases). The V and J ends lost 10 bases and 1 base respectively, with 16 bases between them. Germline CDR1 and CDR2: MDHEN and SYDVKM. There are 15 residues in the CDR3. In DNA form, the CDR3 reads TGTGCCACGCAGGGGAGTCCGGGAACTAATGAAAAACTGTTTTTT. Protein: CATQGSPGTNEKLFF.

V and J are TRBV6-5 and TRBJ1-4, with 7 positions matching TRBD1. CDR1 is MNHEY, CDR2 SVGAGI, per germline. V dropped 0 bases and J dropped 7; count of bases not matched to a gene: 5. The CDR3 contains 15 residues. The CDR3 bases are TGTGCCAGCAGTTACTCACGACAGGGAGGTGAAAAACTGTTTTTT. The encoded protein is CASSYSRQGGEKLFF.